A selection of T cell receptor beta chains follows, all from one sample in a study of T-cell memory formation after mild COVID-19. Via MiXCR, TCRdb re-called the 5' RACE reads, giving one row per CDR3 protein. Of about 350,000 distinct CDR3 sequences listed, about an eighth are singletons. Sequenced sample: PBMCs or a T cell subset sorted from them (not recorded which). Source of these receptors: a man aged 18 to 29 who had mild COVID-19 (a few samples of this study predate the infection). Cell type and time point are not known. CDR3s include the opening cysteine and the closing phenylalanine or tryptophan. The D gene is left open where the match is weak. Size is omitted from some rows. Given values are once, few, many or a class for expanded clones.

V gene	D gene	clone size	J gene	CDR3 DNA	CDR3 protein
TRBV12-3/TRBV12-4	-	few	TRBJ2-7	TGTGCCAGCAGTAGGGAGCGGAACGAGCAGTACTTC	CASSRERNEQYF
TRBV7-9	-	-	TRBJ1-1	TGTGCCAGCCAGAGGGGACACACTGAAGCTTTCTTT	CASQRGHTEAFF
TRBV5-6	-	many	TRBJ2-1	TGTGCCAGCAGCTTGTTCCGGGGGCGATACGACAATGAGCAGTTCTTC	CASSLFRGRYDNEQFF
TRBV20-1	-	many	TRBJ2-2	TGCAGTGCCCCCTCGCCCAGGGAAGGAACCGGGGAGCTGTTTTTT	CSAPSPREGTGELFF
TRBV4-3	-	-	TRBJ2-1	TGCGCCAGCAGCCACACTCCCGGGGGTAATGAGCAGTTCTTC	CASSHTPGGNEQFF
TRBV10-3	TRBD2	few	TRBJ2-3	TGTGCCATCAGTGATTCTCAAGCGGGGAATACGCAGTATTTT	CAISDSQAGNTQYF
TRBV7-8	-	-	TRBJ1-2	TGTGCCAGCAGCTTACTGGACAGCTCCTTTTTTCGTGGTGGCTACACCTTC	CASSLLDSSFFRGGYTF
TRBV3-1	-	few	TRBJ1-1	TGTGCCAGCAGCCCCCTCGCGGGGAGGAACACTGAAGCTTTCTTT	CASSPLAGRNTEAFF
TRBV20-1	TRBD2	few	TRBJ2-3	TGCAGTGCTAGATTTAGCGGGGGCACAGATACGCAGTATTTT	CSARFSGGTDTQYF
TRBV7-9	-	-	TRBJ2-4	TGTGCCAGCAGCCCCCAGGCCAGCGGGCCAGTCAAAAACATTCAGTACTTC	CASSPQASGPVKNIQYF
TRBV27	-	few	TRBJ2-1	TGTGCCAGCAGTCGGAATCCCCTTGCAGGAAACAATGAGCAGTTCTTC	CASSRNPLAGNNEQFF
TRBV30	TRBD1	-	TRBJ1-1	TGTGCCGGTACAGGGGACACTGAAGCTTTCTTT	CAGTGDTEAFF
TRBV11-2	-	many	TRBJ2-5	TGTGCCAGCAGCTTAGTCGTAGGATCCACGTCCAAGACCCAGTACTTC	CASSLVVGSTSKTQYF
TRBV7-3	-	many	TRBJ1-2	TGTGCCAGCAGCTTTTCGCGAGAGAGTGGCTACACCTTC	CASSFSRESGYTF
TRBV12-3/TRBV12-4	TRBD1	-	TRBJ2-6	TGTGCCAGCAGACCAGACAGGGCTGGGGCCAACGTCCTGACTTTC	CASRPDRAGANVLTF
TRBV21-1	-	few	TRBJ1-5	TGTGCCAGCGGGAGCACGGGGGGCGGCAATCAGCCCCAGCATTTT	CASGSTGGGNQPQHF
TRBV3-1	-	few	TRBJ2-7	TGTGCCAGCAGCCAAGTCACGATGTCCTACGAGCAGTACTTC	CASSQVTMSYEQYF
TRBV5-1	-	few	TRBJ2-2	TGCGCCAGCAAAGGCGGGGTGGGGACCGGGGAGCTGTTTTTT	CASKGGVGTGELFF
TRBV12-3/TRBV12-4	TRBD1	-	TRBJ1-5	TGTGCCAGCAGTTTAGTGGGGACAGTTTATAGCAATCAGCCCCAGCATTTT	CASSLVGTVYSNQPQHF
TRBV20-1	-	-	TRBJ2-3	TGCAGTGCTAGACTAGAATTCACAGATACGCAGTATTTT	CSARLEFTDTQYF
TRBV11-2	-	-	TRBJ2-4	TGTGCCAGCAGCTCAGTAGAAAACATTCAGTACTTC	CASSSVENIQYF
TRBV7-2	-	few	TRBJ1-1	TGTGCCAGCAGCCAGGGACAAACGAACACTGAAGCTTTCTTT	CASSQGQTNTEAFF
TRBV7-3	TRBD1	-	TRBJ2-2	TGTGCCAGCAGCGGACAGGTTCCCCCCGGGGAGCTGTTTTTT	CASSGQVPPGELFF
TRBV10-2	-	few	TRBJ2-1	TGCGCCAGCAGGGAGCCGGGGGAGAATGAGCAGTTCTTC	CASREPGENEQFF
TRBV4-3	-	few	TRBJ2-7	TGCGCCAGCAGCCAAGAAGGAGTAGTCCCCTACGAGCAGTACTTC	CASSQEGVVPYEQYF
TRBV4-3	-	few	TRBJ1-1	TGCGCCAGCAGCCAGATGGCGGGTGAGTGGGAAGCTTTCTTT	CASSQMAGEWEAFF
TRBV18	-	-	TRBJ1-5	TGTGCCAGCTCACCAGGGTTGGGGCCCCAGCATTTT	CASSPGLGPQHF
TRBV5-1	-	-	TRBJ1-2	TGCGCCAGCAGCTCCCAACAGGGCGGATATGGCTACACCTTC	CASSSQQGGYGYTF
TRBV5-1	-	many	TRBJ2-3	TGCGCCAGCAAGTCGGGGCAATACACAGATACGCAGTATTTT	CASKSGQYTDTQYF
TRBV6-2/TRBV6-3	-	few	TRBJ1-1	TGTGCCAGCAGCAGCCCTGGGGAGGGCCCGGACACTGAAGCTTTCTTT	CASSSPGEGPDTEAFF
TRBV3-1	-	many	TRBJ2-7	TGTGCCAGCGGGGGCCAACCCTCCTACGAGCAGTACTTC	CASGGQPSYEQYF
TRBV20-1	-	many	TRBJ1-2	TGCAGTGCTTTGGGACCGGGGGCAAGCCTTTATGGCTACACCTTC	CSALGPGASLYGYTF
TRBV5-1	TRBD2	-	TRBJ2-5	TGCGCCAGCAGCTTGGCCGGGGTAGCGGGGGAAGGAAAGACCCAGTACTTC	CASSLAGVAGEGKTQYF
TRBV24-1	-	few	TRBJ2-1	TGTGCCACCAGTGAGGCCGGGAGTAAGGGTGAGCAGTTCTTC	CATSEAGSKGEQFF
TRBV6-5	-	few	TRBJ1-6	TGTGCCAGCAGTTACCGCCAGGGTATCTATAATTCACCCCTCCACTTT	CASSYRQGIYNSPLHF
TRBV7-2	-	few	TRBJ1-1	TGTGCCAGCAGCTCCCGGCCGAACACTGAAGCTTTCTTT	CASSSRPNTEAFF
TRBV9	-	few	TRBJ2-2	TGTGCCAGCAGCGCCTCAGGGCGAATGAACACCGGGGAGCTGTTTTTT	CASSASGRMNTGELFF
TRBV20-1	TRBD1	few	TRBJ1-2	TGCAGTGCGTCCACAGGGGGATGGGGCTACACCTTC	CSASTGGWGYTF
TRBV29-1	TRBD1	many	TRBJ2-1	TGCAGCGTTCGGGACAGGGGTAGCGAGCAGTTCTTC	CSVRDRGSEQFF
TRBV5-1	-	few	TRBJ2-1	TGCGCCAGCAGCGCCGGTCAGGGTGGTAATGAGCAGTTCTTC	CASSAGQGGNEQFF
TRBV27	-	few	TRBJ1-2	TGTGCCAGCAGTCTACAGTATGGCTACACCTTC	CASSLQYGYTF
TRBV4-1	-	few	TRBJ2-3	TGCGCCAGCAGCCAAGGGCTCGGGGCAGATACGCAGTATTTT	CASSQGLGADTQYF
TRBV4-1	TRBD2	few	TRBJ2-5	TGCGCCAGCAGCCGGGAGGGACTAGCCTCGGAGACCCAGTACTTC	CASSREGLASETQYF
TRBV2	TRBD2	-	TRBJ2-3	TGTGCCAGCAGTGAATTCCCCATGAGCGGGGGGGGGGCAGATACGCAGTATTTT	CASSEFPMSGGGADTQYF
TRBV10-3	TRBD2	few	TRBJ2-5	TGTGCCATCAGTGACCGGGGGGGCCCAGAGACCCAGTACTTC	CAISDRGGPETQYF
TRBV2	TRBD2	-	TRBJ2-5	TGTGCCAGCAATTCCGGGACTAGCGGGGGTTATGAGACCCAGTACTTC	CASNSGTSGGYETQYF
TRBV6-2/TRBV6-3	TRBD1	-	TRBJ2-5	TGTGCCAGCTTGGGACAGGGAGTAGAGACCCAGTACTTC	CASLGQGVETQYF
TRBV6-4	-	few	TRBJ1-1	TGTGCCAGCAGTGATTCTGTAGGGACGGGACAAGCTTTCTTT	CASSDSVGTGQAFF